The present entry profiles one T cell receptor beta chain with its context. Its antigen is not known. The record originates from a study of T cell responses to AZD1222 COVID-19 vaccine. General study points: Baseline testing showed seropositivity in only a handful of AZD1222 recipients. Spike was spanned by vaccine-associated CD4 TCRs, which were dominant at 160-218 and 743-854. Donors skewed white British and female; clonal diversity was possibly underestimated.

Using immunoSEQ multiplex PCR, the repertoire was profiled, and TCRdb retains in-frame clones only, with some absent. The sample has roughly 130,000 clones; around nine tenths are singletons. This CDR3 is built from 14 residues. V shed 4 bases, J shed 7 bases, and the junction held 7 bases outside the gene matches. From germline, CDR1 is SGDLS and CDR2 YYNGEE. This material consisted of peripheral blood, taken on day 0 of AZD1222 vaccination. The sequence derives from an adult in good health. The V gene is TRBV9, the J gene TRBJ2-1; 8 bases align to TRBD2. CDR3: CASSPGLAPNEQFF. CDR3 coding DNA: TGTGCCAGCAGCCCCGGACTAGCTCCTAATGAGCAGTTCTTC.